This T cell receptor (beta chain) emerged from a study of OX40 agonist ivuxolimab in advanced cancers. Across the study: Dose-escalation patients were diagnosed with hepatocellular carcinoma, melanoma, renal cell cancer or head and neck cancer. Past anti-PD-1, anti-PD-L1 or anti-CTLA-4 therapy was accepted, and roughly 38% had received some. Broader study findings: Clonal expansion was among the lowest in partial responders at 0.1-3.0 mg/kg, especially CD8+.

This CDR3 spans 14 amino acids. Per the germline V gene, CDR1 is SEHNR and CDR2 is FQNEAQ (reference sequence). V shed 3 bases and J shed 14 bases, with 22 bases lying between them. As for this clone: Its specificity is unknown.

Assay: immunoSEQ multiplex PCR; the TCRdb copy retains only in-frame clones and omits some. Among about 48,000 clones listed, more than 85% were seen once. Sequencing used CD4+ or CD8+ T cells sorted from blood, obtained in a trial of the OX40 agonist ivuxolimab. This TCR was recovered from an adult with an advanced solid tumor such as melanoma, head and neck, liver or kidney cancer. The rearrangement uses TRBV7-9 and TRBJ1-1; D may be TRBD1 (5 bases). The CDR3 reads CASSFFRDSRAEFF. Written as DNA, the CDR3 is TGTGCCAGCAGCTTCTTTCGGGACTCACGCGCGGAGTTCTTT.